This T cell receptor beta chain was obtained from a study of shared clonotypes between healthy human individuals. The CDR3 is made up of 16 amino acids. The germline CDR1 and CDR2 sequences are LNHNV and YYDKDF (reference sequence). The germline V and J ends were trimmed by 4 bases and 2 bases, with 14 bases remaining between them. This clone was counted a single time. Antigen: not known. Assay: immunoSEQ multiplex PCR; the TCRdb copy retains only in-frame clones and omits some. The repertoire holds some 1.5 million clones, with roughly 96% as singletons. General study points: The study generally estimated greater richness for naive than memory subsets.

The sequence came from a man aged 25 to 40 in good health. Source material: naive CD4+ T cells sorted from blood. Subset reported: CD45RA+ positively selected. The gene calls are TRBV15 and TRBJ2-2; TRBD1 might be the D (5 bases). CDR3 region: CATSTTRQTNTGELFF. The CDR3 nucleotides read TGTGCCACCAGCACTACCCGACAGACTAACACCGGGGAGCTGTTTTTT.